This TCR beta chain was recovered during a study of shared clonotypes between healthy human individuals. Original processing methods: Without quality scores, immunoSEQ junctional reads could not be filtered like full-length reads. The assay was immunoSEQ multiplex PCR, and TCRdb's table has in-frame clones only and misses some. V, J and clone size are taken as reported in that table, and D and trimming were inferred from the DNA itself. The sample contains approximately 2,300,000 clones, approximately 90% of which appear only once. Trimming shortened V by 2 bases and J by 2 bases, and 15 bases separated the two germline ends. Germline values: CDR1 MDHEN, CDR2 SYDVKM. The CDR3 is 16 amino acids.

The sample taken for sequencing was naive CD4+ T cells from PBMCs. The subset was: CD45RA+ positively selected. The chain couples TRBV28 to TRBJ1-1, with a possible D match to TRBD1 (5 bases). The clonotype was recovered from a man aged 18 to 30 in good health. Some clones in this sample may be carry-over from other donors' samples. The CDR3: CASSLVGAGPNTEAFF. CDR3 DNA sequence: TGTGCCAGCAGTTTAGTCGGTGCGGGACCTAACACTGAAGCTTTCTTT.